These T cell receptor beta chains were read from a single sample in a study of radiation and T cells in renal cell carcinoma. Data came from immunoSEQ multiplex PCR; TCRdb stores just in-frame clones and leaves some out. The table lists around 86,000 clones, about 86% of them singletons. Sequenced here: blood, sampled from a patient whose treatment included radiotherapy and nephrectomy. All receptors derive from a woman aged 50 to 60 with renal cell carcinoma. Each CDR3 is given with its conserved first and last residue. A D gene is named only where the DNA matches it firmly. Clone size, where shown, is once, few, many, or a class for clones that have expanded.

CDR3nt | CDR3aa | v_gene | abundance | d_gene | j_gene
TGCGCCAGCAGCCACCCGGTTAAGGGGGCAGCAGACGAGCAGTACTTC | CASSHPVKGAADEQYF | TRBV4-1 | - | TRBD1 | TRBJ2-7
TGTGCCAGTAGTCGTCGGAGGGAGGCAAACACCGGGGAGCTGTTTTTT | CASSRRREANTGELFF | TRBV19 | - | - | TRBJ2-2
TGCGCCAGCAGTGACCCTACCCGGGGGTATGAAGATACGCAGTATTTT | CASSDPTRGYEDTQYF | TRBV10-1 | - | - | TRBJ2-3
TGTGCCAGCAGCGCCGACCGGGACAGGGAGGAAAAACTGTTTTTT | CASSADRDREEKLFF | TRBV9 | - | TRBD1 | TRBJ1-4
TGTGCCAGCACCGGACTACTGAACGGGGAGCTGTTTTTT | CASTGLLNGELFF | TRBV28 | - | - | TRBJ2-2
TGCGCCAGCAGCCAAAATTCGGCGGGGCAGCCAGATACGCAGTATTTT | CASSQNSAGQPDTQYF | TRBV4-3 | - | - | TRBJ2-3
TGTGCCAGCAGCTTGGCTTCCCGGGGCAGTATAGAAGAGACCCAGTACTTC | CASSLASRGSIEETQYF | TRBV5-5 | - | - | TRBJ2-5
TGTGCCATCAGCGCCGGGACAACCAGCAATCAGCCCCAGCATTTT | CAISAGTTSNQPQHF | TRBV10-3 | - | - | TRBJ1-5
TGTGCCAGCAGCCAAGGACTAGCGTCCGAGCAGTACTTC | CASSQGLASEQYF | TRBV28 | - | TRBD2 | TRBJ2-7
TGTGCCAGTAGTACCCGAACCCGGACAGGGGGCACTCAGCCCCAGCATTTT | CASSTRTRTGGTQPQHF | TRBV19 | few | TRBD1 | TRBJ1-5
TGTGCCAGCAGCCAAGATAACGGGTTCGGAGAGCAGTACTTC | CASSQDNGFGEQYF | TRBV14 | - | - | TRBJ2-7
TGTGCCAGCAGTCCAGGGGGCGAAACCCGTAAAGAGACCCAGTACTTC | CASSPGGETRKETQYF | TRBV5-4 | - | TRBD1 | TRBJ2-5
TGTGCCAGCTCATCGGGACAGGGGGCTCTTCATCTGGAGACCCAGTACTTC | CASSSGQGALHLETQYF | TRBV18 | - | TRBD1 | TRBJ2-5
TGCGCCAGCAGCTTACGGACAGGAGGCACAGATACGCAGTATTTT | CASSLRTGGTDTQYF | TRBV5-1 | - | TRBD1 | TRBJ2-3
TGCGCCAGCAGCTTGGCCAAGACATCCTACAATGAGCAGTTCTTC | CASSLAKTSYNEQFF | TRBV5-1 | - | - | TRBJ2-1
TGTGCCAGCAGCTATGGTGGTGCAGAGACCCAGTACTTC | CASSYGGAETQYF | TRBV4-2 | few | - | TRBJ2-5
TGTGCCAGCAGCGTAGCTCCCTCGCAGCCCCAGCATTTT | CASSVAPSQPQHF | TRBV9 | - | - | TRBJ1-5
TGTGCCAGCAGTTCACAGGGGCACGGCTATGGCTACACCTTC | CASSSQGHGYGYTF | TRBV6-5 | - | TRBD1 | TRBJ1-2
TGCGCCAGCAGCTTGGAGCGGGGGGTGACTGAAGCTTTCTTT | CASSLERGVTEAFF | TRBV5-1 | - | - | TRBJ1-1
TGTGCCTGGAGTGTAACAGGGTTGCACGAGCAGTACTTC | CAWSVTGLHEQYF | TRBV30 | few | - | TRBJ2-7
TGTGCCAGCAGCGAGGGACAGCCCTCCTACAATGAGCAGTTCTTC | CASSEGQPSYNEQFF | TRBV5-6 | once | TRBD1 | TRBJ2-1
TGTGCCAGCAGCTATCAGGGGGCAGCAGGCTACGAGCAGTACTTC | CASSYQGAAGYEQYF | TRBV7-2 | once | TRBD1 | TRBJ2-7
TGTGCCAGCAGTGGGTCTTCAGCGGGGGGGCCGAGGGATACGCAGTATTTT | CASSGSSAGGPRDTQYF | TRBV2 | - | TRBD2 | TRBJ2-3
TGTGCCAGCTCACCACCGGGACAGCCATTCTCCTACGAGCAGTACTTC | CASSPPGQPFSYEQYF | TRBV18 | - | TRBD1 | TRBJ2-7
TGTGCCTGGAGTGTAGGGGGAGGCACTGAAGCTTTCTTT | CAWSVGGGTEAFF | TRBV30 | - | - | TRBJ1-1
TGTGCCAGCAGGCCTCCCGATCCCTACGAGCAGTACTTC | CASRPPDPYEQYF | TRBV2 | - | - | TRBJ2-7
TGTGCCAGCAGCCTCGAACAGACCTCCTACGAGCAGTACTTC | CASSLEQTSYEQYF | TRBV11-3 | - | - | TRBJ2-7
TGCGCCAGCAGCCTGCCGGACAGCGCAAACACTGAAGCTTTCTTT | CASSLPDSANTEAFF | TRBV5-1 | - | - | TRBJ1-1
TGTGCCAGCAGTGTGGACCGTAGTACAAACATTCAGTACTTC | CASSVDRSTNIQYF | TRBV2 | - | - | TRBJ2-4
TGTGCCAGCAGTCTCACCGCGACCCGCTCTGGGGCCAACGTCCTGACTTTC | CASSLTATRSGANVLTF | TRBV7-2 | - | - | TRBJ2-6
TGTGCCAGCAGTTCTATAAGTAGGACAGTTTTTAACTATGGCTACACCTTC | CASSSISRTVFNYGYTF | TRBV11-2 | - | - | TRBJ1-2
TGTGCCAGCAGCCAATCGACGGGACCCTCTGGAAACACCATATATTTT | CASSQSTGPSGNTIYF | TRBV14 | once | - | TRBJ1-3
TGTGCCAGCAGCCGTGGTTCCGCAACTAATGAAAAACTGTTTTTT | CASSRGSATNEKLFF | TRBV28 | - | - | TRBJ1-4
TGTGCCAGCAACCAGGAGATCTCTGGAAACACCATATATTTT | CASNQEISGNTIYF | TRBV19 | - | - | TRBJ1-3
TGCGCCAGCAGCTTGACAACAATTGAGCAGTTCTTC | CASSLTTIEQFF | TRBV5-1 | - | - | TRBJ2-1